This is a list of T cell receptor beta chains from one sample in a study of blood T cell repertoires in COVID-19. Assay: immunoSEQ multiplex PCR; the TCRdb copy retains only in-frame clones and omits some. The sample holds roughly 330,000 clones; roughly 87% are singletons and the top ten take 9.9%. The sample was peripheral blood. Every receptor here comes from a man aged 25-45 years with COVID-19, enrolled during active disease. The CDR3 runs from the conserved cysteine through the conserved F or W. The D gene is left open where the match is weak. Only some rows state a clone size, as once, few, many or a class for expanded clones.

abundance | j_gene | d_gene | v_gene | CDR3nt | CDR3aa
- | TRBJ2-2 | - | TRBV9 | TGTGCCAGCAGCGAACAGGGAGGGTTCGGGGAGCTGTTTTTT | CASSEQGGFGELFF
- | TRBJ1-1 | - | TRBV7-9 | TGTGCCAGCAGCTCCACTAACCCAAACACTGAAGCTTTCTTT | CASSSTNPNTEAFF
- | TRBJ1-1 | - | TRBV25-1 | TGTGCCAGCAGTGAACTGGCAGGGATGAACACTGAAGCTTTCTTT | CASSELAGMNTEAFF
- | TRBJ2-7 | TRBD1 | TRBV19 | TGTGCCAGTAGTATATCGGGACAGTCCTACGAGCAGTACTTC | CASSISGQSYEQYF
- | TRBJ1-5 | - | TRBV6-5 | TGTGCCAGCAGTTACTCGAAGCAAGCAAGACAGCCCCAGCATTTT | CASSYSKQARQPQHF
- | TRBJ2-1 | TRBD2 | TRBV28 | TGTGCCAGCAGTCTACCGCCACTAGCGGGAGGGTACAATGAGCAGTTCTTC | CASSLPPLAGGYNEQFF
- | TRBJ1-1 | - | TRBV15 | TGTGCCACCAGCAGAGATCTGGGCAGGATTAACACTGAAGCTTTCTTT | CATSRDLGRINTEAFF
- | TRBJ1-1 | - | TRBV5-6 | TGTGCCAGCAGCCCCACAGGCGCCACAGGAGAAGCTTTCTTT | CASSPTGATGEAFF
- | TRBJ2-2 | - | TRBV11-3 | TGTGCCAGCAGCTTTCTCAGGGGCTACACCGGGGAGCTGTTTTTT | CASSFLRGYTGELFF
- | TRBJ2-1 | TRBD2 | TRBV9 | TGTGCCAGCAGCGTAGGTCCCGGGACTAGCGGGAGTTTGATATACAATGAGCAGTTCTTC | CASSVGPGTSGSLIYNEQFF
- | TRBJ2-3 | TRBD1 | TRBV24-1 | TGTGCCACCAGTGCCGGGACAGAAGATACGCAGTATTTT | CATSAGTEDTQYF
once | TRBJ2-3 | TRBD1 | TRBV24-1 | TGTGCCACCAGTGACCGGATCCCCAGGCAGGGGGACACAGATACGCAGTATTTT | CATSDRIPRQGDTDTQYF
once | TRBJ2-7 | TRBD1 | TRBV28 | TGTGCCAGCAGTCCCGGACAGGGCGGCGAGCAGTACTTC | CASSPGQGGEQYF
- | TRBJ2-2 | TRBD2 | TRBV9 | TGTGCCAGCAGCGTAGGTCCGGGGACTAGCGGGAGCGGGACCGGGGAGCTGTTTTTT | CASSVGPGTSGSGTGELFF
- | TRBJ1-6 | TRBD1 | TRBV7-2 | TGTGCCAGCAGCTTAGCGGGGACAGGGTACTCACCCCTCCACTTT | CASSLAGTGYSPLHF
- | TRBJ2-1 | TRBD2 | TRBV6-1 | TGTGCCAGCAGTGAGCGGGGGGGCTACAATGAGCAGTTCTTC | CASSERGGYNEQFF
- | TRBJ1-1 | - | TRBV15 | TGTGCCACCAGCAGCAGGGCGACCACTGAAGCTTTCTTT | CATSSRATTEAFF
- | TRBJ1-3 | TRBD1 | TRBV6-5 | TGTGCCAGCAGTTCCGACCGACAGGGGCGTCGCTACACCATATATTTT | CASSSDRQGRRYTIYF
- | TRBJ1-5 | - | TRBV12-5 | TGTGCTAGTGGTTTGGTACTAGGTGGAAATCAGCCCCAGCATTTT | CASGLVLGGNQPQHF
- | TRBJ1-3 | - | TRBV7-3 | TGTGCCAGCAGCTTAACGGGAGGGTTTGGAAACACCATATATTTT | CASSLTGGFGNTIYF
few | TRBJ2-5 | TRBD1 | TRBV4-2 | TGTGCCAGCAGCCAAGCAACAGGGGGCCAAGAGACCCAGTACTTC | CASSQATGGQETQYF
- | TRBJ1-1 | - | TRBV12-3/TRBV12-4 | TGTGCCACGGTATTCAGGGGGAACACTGAAGCTTTCTTT | CATVFRGNTEAFF
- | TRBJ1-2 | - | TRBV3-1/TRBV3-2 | TGTGCCAGCAGCCAATGGGCCTCTAACTATGGCTACACCTTC | CASSQWASNYGYTF
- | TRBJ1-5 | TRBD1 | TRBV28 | TGTGCCAGCAGTTTCACCGCGACAGGGGGCCGGTTCCATCAGCCCCAGCATTTT | CASSFTATGGRFHQPQHF
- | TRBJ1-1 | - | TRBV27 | TGTGCCAGCAGTCGTAGACAGGCAACGAACACTGAAGCTTTCTTT | CASSRRQATNTEAFF
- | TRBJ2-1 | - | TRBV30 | TGTGCCTGGAGTGCGTCCGGGACAAAAGTTTACAATGAGCAGTTCTTC | CAWSASGTKVYNEQFF
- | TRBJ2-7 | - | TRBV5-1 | TGCGCCAGCAGCTTGCCCGGGACACCGACCTACGAGCAGTACTTC | CASSLPGTPTYEQYF
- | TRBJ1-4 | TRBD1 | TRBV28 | TGTGCCAGCAGTATGGACAGGGCGCCTAATGAAAAACTGTTTTTT | CASSMDRAPNEKLFF
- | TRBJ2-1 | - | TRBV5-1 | TGCGCCAGCAGCTCGGACGGTAGCGCGAATGAGCAGTTCTTC | CASSSDGSANEQFF
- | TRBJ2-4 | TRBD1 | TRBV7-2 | TGTGCCAGCAGCTCCCCGTCAAGGGGACAGTATTTTCGAAACATTCAGTACTTC | CASSSPSRGQYFRNIQYF